This TCR beta chain stems from a study of OX40 agonist ivuxolimab in advanced cancers. The study's findings and limits: There were, on average, more expanded clones in CD8+ T cells than in CD4+. Near-lowest levels of clonal expansion characterized partial responders at 0.1-3.0 mg/kg.

Sequencing was performed with immunoSEQ multiplex PCR; in TCRdb, only in-frame clones are kept and a portion is missing. The sample has tens of thousands of clones, approximately 84% seen once. CDR3 size: 17 residues. Germline V CDR1 and CDR2: SGHRS, YFSETQ. Trimming shortened V by 2 bases and J by 3 bases, and 17 bases separated the two germline ends. To note about this clone: The antigen remains unidentified.

The receptor comes from an adult with an advanced solid tumor such as melanoma, head and neck, liver or kidney cancer. The source material was CD4+ or CD8+ T cells sorted from blood, sampled in a trial of the OX40 agonist ivuxolimab. The J gene is TRBJ2-2, the V gene TRBV5-1; possibly TRBD1 or TRBD2 for D (6 bases each). CDR3 sequence (DNA): TGCGCCAGCAGCTTTCGGGCAGGGGAGGAGGACACCGGGGAGCTGTTTTTT. This codes for CASSFRAGEEDTGELFF.